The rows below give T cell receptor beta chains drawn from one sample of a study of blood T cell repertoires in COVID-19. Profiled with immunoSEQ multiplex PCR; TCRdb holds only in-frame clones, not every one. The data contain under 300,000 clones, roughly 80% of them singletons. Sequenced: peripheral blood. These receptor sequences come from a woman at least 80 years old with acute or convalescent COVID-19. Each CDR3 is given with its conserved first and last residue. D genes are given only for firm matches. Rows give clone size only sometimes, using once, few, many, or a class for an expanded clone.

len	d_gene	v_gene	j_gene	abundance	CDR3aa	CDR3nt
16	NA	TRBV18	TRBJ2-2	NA	CASSPQGLSNTGELFF	TGTGCCAGCTCACCGCAGGGACTTTCGAACACCGGGGAGCTGTTTTTT
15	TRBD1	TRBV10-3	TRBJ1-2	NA	CAIGPTGGSNYGYTF	TGTGCCATCGGACCGACAGGGGGAAGCAACTATGGCTACACCTTC
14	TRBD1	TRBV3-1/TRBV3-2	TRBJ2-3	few	CASSPGQRTDTQYF	TGTGCCAGCAGCCCGGGACAGCGCACAGATACGCAGTATTTT
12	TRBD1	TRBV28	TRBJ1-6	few	CASGGTGTAFHF	TGTGCCAGCGGAGGGACCGGGACAGCGTTCCACTTT
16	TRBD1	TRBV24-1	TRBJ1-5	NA	CATSDPTGGGNQPQHF	TGTGCCACCAGTGACCCGACAGGGGGAGGCAATCAGCCCCAGCATTTT
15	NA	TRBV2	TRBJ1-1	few	CASRGGGRRNTEAFF	TGTGCCAGCAGGGGAGGAGGGCGGCGGAACACTGAAGCTTTCTTT
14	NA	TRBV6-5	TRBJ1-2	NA	CASSRTIQNYGYTF	TGTGCCAGCAGTAGAACAATACAGAACTATGGCTACACCTTC
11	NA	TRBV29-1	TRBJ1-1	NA	CSGGGNTEAFF	TGCAGCGGCGGGGGCAACACTGAAGCTTTCTTT
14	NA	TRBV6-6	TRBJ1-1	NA	CASSYGLRETEAFF	TGTGCCAGCAGTTACGGGCTCAGGGAAACTGAAGCTTTCTTT
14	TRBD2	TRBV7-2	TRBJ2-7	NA	CASSPQRGDYEQYF	TGTGCCAGCAGCCCACAACGGGGGGACTACGAGCAGTACTTC
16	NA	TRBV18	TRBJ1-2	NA	CASSPTVRDTLYGYTF	TGTGCCAGCTCACCAACAGTCCGGGACACCCTCTATGGCTACACCTTC
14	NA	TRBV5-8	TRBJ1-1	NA	CASSFPGLNTEAFF	TGTGCCAGCAGCTTCCCAGGCCTGAACACTGAAGCTTTCTTT
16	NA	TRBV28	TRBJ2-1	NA	CASGARGTSSYNEQFF	TGTGCCAGCGGCGCTCGGGGTACCTCCTCCTACAATGAGCAGTTCTTC
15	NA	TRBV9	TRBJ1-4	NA	CASSVSNARDEKLFF	TGTGCCAGCAGCGTATCAAACGCGAGAGATGAAAAACTGTTTTTT
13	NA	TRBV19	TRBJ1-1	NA	CASRDSGIPEAFF	TGTGCCAGTAGAGACTCAGGGATCCCTGAAGCTTTCTTT
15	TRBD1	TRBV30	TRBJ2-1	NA	CAWSRGQGSYNEQFF	TGTGCCTGGAGCAGAGGACAGGGCTCCTACAATGAGCAGTTCTTC
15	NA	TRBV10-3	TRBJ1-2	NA	CAIRPGLETTAGYTF	TGTGCCATCAGGCCGGGTTTAGAGACGACGGCAGGCTACACCTTC
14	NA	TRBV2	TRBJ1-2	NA	CASSDSGTSYGYTF	TGTGCCAGCAGTGATTCGGGGACAAGCTATGGCTACACCTTC
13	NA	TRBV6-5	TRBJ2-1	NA	CASKSQGYNEQFF	TGTGCCAGCAAATCACAGGGCTACAATGAGCAGTTCTTC
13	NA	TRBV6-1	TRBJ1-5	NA	CASSEALAQPQHF	TGTGCCAGCAGTGAAGCGCTAGCTCAGCCCCAGCATTTT
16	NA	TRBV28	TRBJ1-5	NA	CASSWGGHHSNQPQHF	TGTGCCAGCAGTTGGGGGGGACACCATAGCAATCAGCCCCAGCATTTT
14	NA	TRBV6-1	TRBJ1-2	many	CASSEAAGGYGYTF	TGTGCCAGCAGTGAAGCAGCGGGGGGCTATGGCTACACCTTC
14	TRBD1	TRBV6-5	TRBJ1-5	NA	CASNPGGRNQPQHF	TGTGCCAGCAATCCAGGGGGGCGCAATCAGCCCCAGCATTTT
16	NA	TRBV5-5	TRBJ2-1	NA	CASSSLTIQSDNEQFF	TGTGCCAGCAGCTCCTTAACAATACAGTCGGACAATGAGCAGTTCTTC
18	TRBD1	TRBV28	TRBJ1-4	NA	CASSLPRDRVLANEKLFF	TGTGCCAGCAGTTTGCCCCGGGACAGGGTTCTTGCTAATGAAAAACTGTTTTTT
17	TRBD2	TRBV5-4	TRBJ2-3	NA	CASSSKVGGMGTDTQYF	TGTGCCAGCAGCTCTAAGGTGGGGGGGATGGGCACAGATACGCAGTATTTT
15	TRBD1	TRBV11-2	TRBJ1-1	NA	CASSFRGQANTEAFF	TGTGCCAGCAGCTTTAGAGGACAGGCGAACACTGAAGCTTTCTTT
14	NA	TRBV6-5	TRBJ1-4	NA	CASSYSRRNEKLFF	TGTGCCAGCAGTTACTCTAGGAGAAATGAAAAACTGTTTTTT
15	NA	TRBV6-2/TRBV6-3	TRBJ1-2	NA	CASSYHEERNYGYTF	TGTGCCAGCAGTTACCACGAGGAGAGGAACTATGGCTACACCTTC
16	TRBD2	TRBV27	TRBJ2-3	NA	CASSRLAGASTDTQYF	TGTGCCAGCAGCCGACTAGCGGGGGCGAGCACAGATACGCAGTATTTT
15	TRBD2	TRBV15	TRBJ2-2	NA	CATSRASGAVGELFF	TGTGCCACCAGCAGGGCTAGCGGGGCGGTCGGGGAGCTGTTTTTT
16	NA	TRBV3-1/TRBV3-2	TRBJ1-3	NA	CASSLGPDISGNTIYF	TGTGCCAGCAGCTTGGGCCCAGACATCTCTGGAAACACCATATATTTT
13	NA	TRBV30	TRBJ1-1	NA	CAWSPVQTLEAFF	TGTGCCTGGAGTCCGGTCCAAACCCTTGAAGCTTTCTTT
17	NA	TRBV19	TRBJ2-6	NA	CASSLGDRRSGANVLTF	TGTGCCAGTAGTCTAGGCGACAGACGCTCTGGGGCCAACGTCCTGACTTTC
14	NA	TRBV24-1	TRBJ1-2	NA	CATSPEGTNYGYTF	TGTGCCACCAGCCCCGAGGGGACAAACTATGGCTACACCTTC
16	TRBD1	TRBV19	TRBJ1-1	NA	CASSPGTGGYSAEAFF	TGTGCCAGTAGTCCCGGGACAGGGGGGTATTCGGCTGAAGCTTTCTTT
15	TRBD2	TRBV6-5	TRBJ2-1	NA	CASSYPGTSGGGQFF	TGTGCCAGCAGTTACCCCGGGACTAGCGGGGGTGGGCAGTTCTTC
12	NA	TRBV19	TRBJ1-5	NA	CASSIVNQPQHF	TGTGCCAGTAGTATAGTAAATCAGCCCCAGCATTTT
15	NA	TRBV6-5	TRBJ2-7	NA	CASSSLGSQSYEQYF	TGTGCCAGCAGTTCCCTAGGCAGTCAGAGCTACGAGCAGTACTTC
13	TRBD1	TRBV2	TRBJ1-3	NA	CASRDRGGNTIYF	TGTGCCAGCCGGGACAGGGGTGGAAACACCATATATTTT
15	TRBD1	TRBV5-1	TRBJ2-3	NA	CASSQGQGLGDTQYF	TGCGCCAGCAGCCAGGGACAGGGGCTAGGAGATACGCAGTATTTT
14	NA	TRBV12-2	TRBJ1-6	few	CASRLQPSNSPLHF	TGTGCAAGTCGCTTACAACCGAGTAATTCACCCCTCCACTTT
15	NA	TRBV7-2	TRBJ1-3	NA	CASSLGYYSGNTIYF	TGTGCCAGCAGCTTAGGGTACTACTCTGGAAACACCATATATTTT
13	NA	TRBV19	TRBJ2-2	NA	CASKTANTGELFF	TGTGCCAGTAAAACAGCGAACACCGGGGAGCTGTTTTTT
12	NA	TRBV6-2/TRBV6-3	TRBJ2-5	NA	CASSYSRETQYF	TGTGCCAGCAGTTACTCGAGGGAGACCCAGTACTTC